This T cell receptor beta chain was captured by sequencing in a study of cytomegalovirus exposure and HLA in healthy donors. The CDR3 covers 16 residues. Trimming shortened V by 0 bases and J by 3 bases, and 15 bases separated the two germline ends. Germline V gene sequence: CDR1 LGHNA, CDR2 YSLEER. The protocol was immunoSEQ multiplex PCR, while the TCRdb copy is restricted to in-frame clones and leaves out a portion. The table lists about 250,000 clones, approximately 84% of them singletons. For this clone: Its antigen is currently unknown.

Separation from the 666-subject first cohort characterized the roughly 130-subject validation cohort, to which the donors belonged. Whole-study findings and limits: Listed as cytomegalovirus-associated were 150 or so TCR beta chains.

The sample was PBMCs. This TCR derives from a man younger than 30 in good health and CMV-seropositive. The rearrangement uses TRBV4-3 and TRBJ2-7; D perhaps matches TRBD2 (6 bases). Here the CDR3 reads CASSQDLDGRGYEQYF. The CDR3 DNA reads TGCGCCAGCAGCCAAGATCTGGACGGGAGAGGCTACGAGCAGTACTTC.